Presented here are 9 T cell receptor beta chains from one specimen sequenced in a study of shared clonotypes between healthy human individuals. Repertoires were generated with immunoSEQ multiplex PCR, while TCRdb's copy carries only in-frame clones and drops some. The table includes approximately 1,000,000 clones, 70% to 80% detected once. The sequencing sample was made of memory CD4+ T cells from PBMCs. The subset was: CD45RA-negative fraction. The source of these receptors is a young man in good health. Some clones in this sample may be carry-over from other donors' samples.

The chain is built from TRBV2 and TRBJ2-1; possible D gene TRBD2, 6 bases. The CDR3 runs 14 residues. V lost 6 bases and J lost 5, with 14 bases in between. Germline loops: CDR1 SNHLY, CDR2 FYNNEI. The CDR3 region has the DNA TGTGCCAGCAGCGACGTTGGAGGGCACAATGAGCAGTTCTTC. It is translated as CASSDVGGHNEQFF.

This rearrangement joins TRBV20-1 to TRBJ2-7; possibly TRBD2 for D (6 bases). The V gene's germline CDR1 is DFQATT and CDR2 SNEGSKA (reference sequence). The CDR3 length is 11 residues. With 8 bases removed from V and 1 base from J, the gap between germline ends came to 9 bases. CDR3 sequence reads: CSWSGSYEQYF. The CDR3 DNA sequence: TGCAGTTGGAGCGGGTCCTACGAGCAGTACTTC.

About this clone: Given a much more abundant clone one base away, this may be a read error. Other DNA sequences of this sample code for an identical CDR3. The chain recombines TRBV28 with TRBJ2-1, with TRBD2 matching 8 bases. The CDR3 length is 11 residues. Per germline, CDR1 MDHEN and CDR2 SYDVKM. Trimming removed 5 bases from V and 12 bases from J; junction bases left unmatched: 3. CDR3 coding DNA: TGTGCCAGCAGTCAAGGGACTAGGCAGTTCTTC. This codes for CASSQGTRQFF.

The genes are TRBV6-5 and TRBJ1-1, with a possible D match to TRBD1 (6 bases). This CDR3 has 11 amino acids. Germline values: CDR1 MNHEY, CDR2 SVGAGI. Between the trimmed V and J ends, which lost 3 bases and 11 bases, there was a span of 10 bases. CDR3 nucleotide sequence: TGTGCCAGCAGTTATCAGGGGTTGGCTTTCTTT. Encoded protein: CASSYQGLAFF.

The chain has TRBV7-9 and TRBJ1-2, with D perhaps TRBD1 (5 bases). The CDR3 consists of 15 residues. The V end was cut by 7 bases, the J end by 3 bases, with 18 bases between. CDR1 SEHNR and CDR2 FQNEAQ come from the germline V gene (reference sequence). The CDR3 bases are TGTGCCAGCACCGGGGCCGGGACGGGAGACTATGGCTACACCTTC. It specifies CASTGAGTGDYGYTF.

The rearrangement uses TRBV28 and TRBJ2-5; possibly TRBD2 for D (5 bases). Trimming took 6 bases from V and 2 from J, leaving 16 bases between them. The CDR3 spans 15 residues. The germline V gene has CDR1 MDHEN and CDR2 SYDVKM. CDR3 nucleotides: TGTGCCAGCAGGGGAGATGGGGTATTACAAGAGACCCAGTACTTC. Its translation is CASRGDGVLQETQYF.

This chain joins TRBV6-4 and TRBJ2-1; D possibly corresponds to TRBD2 (6 bases). CDR3 size: 16 residues. CDR1 is MRHNA and CDR2 is SNTAGT in the germline V gene. Trimming left V 6 bases short and J 2 bases short, with 17 bases between. The CDR3: CASSRTGLPPYNEQFF. The CDR3 coding sequence is TGTGCCAGCAGCCGGACGGGACTCCCACCCTACAATGAGCAGTTCTTC.

This rearrangement joins TRBV21-1 to TRBJ1-2. TRBV21-1 is termed a pseudogene. The CDR3 length is 14 residues. CDR3 sequence reads: CASSKCGVNYGYTF. CDR3 DNA sequence: TGTGCCAGCAGCAAATGTGGGGTAAACTATGGCTACACCTTC.

The J gene is TRBJ2-7, the V gene TRBV29-1; the match to TRBD2 covers 16 bases. Germline trimming cut 4 bases from V and 2 bases from J; bases unmatched to any gene: 5. Germline V gene sequence: CDR1 SQVTM, CDR2 ANQGSEA. The CDR3 sequence is 16 residues long. The CDR3 DNA sequence: TGCAGCGTTGGGGGACTAGCGGGAGGGCGAACCTACGAGCAGTACTTC. The encoded protein is CSVGGLAGGRTYEQYF.